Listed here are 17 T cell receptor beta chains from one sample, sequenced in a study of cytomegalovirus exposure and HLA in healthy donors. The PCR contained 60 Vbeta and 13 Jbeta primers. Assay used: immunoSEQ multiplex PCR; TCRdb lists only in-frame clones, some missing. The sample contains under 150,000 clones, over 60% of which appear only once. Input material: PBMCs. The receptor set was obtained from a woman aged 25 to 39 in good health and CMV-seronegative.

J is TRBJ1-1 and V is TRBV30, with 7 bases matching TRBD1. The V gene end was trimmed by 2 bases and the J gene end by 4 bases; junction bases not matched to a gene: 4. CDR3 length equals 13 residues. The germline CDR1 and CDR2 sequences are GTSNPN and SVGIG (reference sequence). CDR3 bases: TGTGCCTGGAGTCAGGGGGTTGGCACTGAAGCTTTCTTT. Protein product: CAWSQGVGTEAFF. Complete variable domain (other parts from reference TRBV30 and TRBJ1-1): SQTIHQWPATLVQPVGSPLSLECTVEGTSNPNLYWYRQAAGRGLQLLFYSVGIGQISSEVPQNLSASRPQDRQFILSSKKLLLSDSGFYLCAWSQGVGTEAFFGQGTRLTVV.

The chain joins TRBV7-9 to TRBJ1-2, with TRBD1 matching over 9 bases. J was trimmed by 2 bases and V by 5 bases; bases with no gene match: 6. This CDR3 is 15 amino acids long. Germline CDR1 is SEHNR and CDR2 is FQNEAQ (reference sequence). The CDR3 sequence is CASSNHRGQNYGYTF. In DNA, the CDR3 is TGTGCCAGCAGCAACCACAGGGGGCAAAACTATGGCTACACCTTC.

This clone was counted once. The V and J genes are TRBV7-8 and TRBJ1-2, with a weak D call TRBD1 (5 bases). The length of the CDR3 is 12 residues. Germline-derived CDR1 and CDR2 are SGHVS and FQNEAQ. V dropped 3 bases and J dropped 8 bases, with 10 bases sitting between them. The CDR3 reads CASSFTGGGYTF. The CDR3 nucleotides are TGTGCCAGCAGCTTCACTGGGGGGGGCTACACCTTC.

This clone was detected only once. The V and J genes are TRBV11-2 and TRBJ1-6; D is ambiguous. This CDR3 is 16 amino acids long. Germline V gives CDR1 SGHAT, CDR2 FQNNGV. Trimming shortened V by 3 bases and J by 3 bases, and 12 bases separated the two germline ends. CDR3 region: CASSFMRAVYNSPLHF. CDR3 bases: TGTGCCAGCAGCTTTATGAGGGCAGTCTATAATTCACCCCTCCACTTT.

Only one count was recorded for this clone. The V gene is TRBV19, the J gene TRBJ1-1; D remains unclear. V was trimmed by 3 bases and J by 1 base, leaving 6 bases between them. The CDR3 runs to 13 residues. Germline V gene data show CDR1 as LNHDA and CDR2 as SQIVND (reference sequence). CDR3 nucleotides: TGTGCCAGTAGTATGGGAGGGAACACTGAAGCTTTCTTT. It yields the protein CASSMGGNTEAFF.

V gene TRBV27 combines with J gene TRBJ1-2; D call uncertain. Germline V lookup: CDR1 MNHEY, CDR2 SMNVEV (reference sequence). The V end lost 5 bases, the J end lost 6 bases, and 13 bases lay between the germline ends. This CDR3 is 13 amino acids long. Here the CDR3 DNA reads TGTGCCAGCAGTCGGGGTATCGGGGATGGCTACACCTTC. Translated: CASSRGIGDGYTF.

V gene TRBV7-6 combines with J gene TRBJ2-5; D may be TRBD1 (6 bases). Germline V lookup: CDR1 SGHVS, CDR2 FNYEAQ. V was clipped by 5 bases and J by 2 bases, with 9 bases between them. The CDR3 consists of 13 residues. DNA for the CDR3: TGTGCCAGCAGCCTCGGACAGCAAGAGACCCAGTACTTC. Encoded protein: CASSLGQQETQYF.

The CDR3 loop is CASSTPQGRSQETQYF. The CDR3 region has the DNA TGTGCCAGCAGTACCCCTCAGGGGCGCTCCCAAGAGACCCAGTACTTC. The V and J genes are TRBV6-6 and TRBJ2-5; tentatively, D is TRBD1 (6 bases). Germline V gene sequence: CDR1 MNHNY, CDR2 SVGAGI (reference sequence). Trimming stripped 5 bases from V and 1 base from J, with 17 bases between. The CDR3 is 16 residues long.

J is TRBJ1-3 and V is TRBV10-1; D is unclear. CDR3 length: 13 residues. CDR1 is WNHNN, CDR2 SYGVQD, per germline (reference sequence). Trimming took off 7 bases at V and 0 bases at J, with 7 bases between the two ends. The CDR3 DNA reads TGCGCCAGCATGGAGAGCTCTGGAAACACCATATATTTT. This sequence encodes CASMESSGNTIYF.

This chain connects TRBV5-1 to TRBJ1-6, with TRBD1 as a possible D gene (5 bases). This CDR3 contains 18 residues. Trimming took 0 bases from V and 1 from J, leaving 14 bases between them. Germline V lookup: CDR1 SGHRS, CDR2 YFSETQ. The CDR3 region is CASSLEVPGDSYNSPLHF. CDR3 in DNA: TGCGCCAGCAGCTTGGAAGTTCCGGGGGATTCCTATAATTCACCCCTCCACTTT.

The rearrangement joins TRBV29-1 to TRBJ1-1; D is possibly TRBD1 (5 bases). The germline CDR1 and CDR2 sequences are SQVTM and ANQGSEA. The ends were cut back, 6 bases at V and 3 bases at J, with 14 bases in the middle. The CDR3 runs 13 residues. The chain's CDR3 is CSVITTEDTEAFF. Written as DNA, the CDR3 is TGCAGCGTCATAACGACAGAAGACACTGAAGCTTTCTTT.

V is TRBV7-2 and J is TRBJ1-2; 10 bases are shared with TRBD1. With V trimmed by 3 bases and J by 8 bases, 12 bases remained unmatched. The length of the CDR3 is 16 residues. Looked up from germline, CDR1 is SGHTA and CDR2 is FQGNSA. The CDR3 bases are TGTGCCAGCAGCTTCTCCCTAGGGACAGGGGCTGTAGGCTACACCTTC. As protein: CASSFSLGTGAVGYTF.

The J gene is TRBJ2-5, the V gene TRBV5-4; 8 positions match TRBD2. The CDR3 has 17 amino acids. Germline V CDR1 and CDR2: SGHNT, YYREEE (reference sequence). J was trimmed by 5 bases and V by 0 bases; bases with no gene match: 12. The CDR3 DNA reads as TGTGCCAGCAGCTTGGTTGCGGGGGGTACCTTAGGGGAGACCCAGTACTTC. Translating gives CASSLVAGGTLGETQYF.

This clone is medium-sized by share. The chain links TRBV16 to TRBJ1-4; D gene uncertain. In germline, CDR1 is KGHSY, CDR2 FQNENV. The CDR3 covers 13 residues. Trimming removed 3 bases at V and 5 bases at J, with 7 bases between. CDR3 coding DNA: TGTGCCAGCAGCCAGGCTGTGAATGAAAAACTGTTTTTT. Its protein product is CASSQAVNEKLFF.

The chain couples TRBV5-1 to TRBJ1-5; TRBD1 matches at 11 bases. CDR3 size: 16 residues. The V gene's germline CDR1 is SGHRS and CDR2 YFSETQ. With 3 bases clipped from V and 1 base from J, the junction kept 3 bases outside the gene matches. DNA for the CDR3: TGCGCCAGCAGCTCCGGGACAGGGGGAAGCAATCAGCCCCAGCATTTT. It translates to CASSSGTGGSNQPQHF.

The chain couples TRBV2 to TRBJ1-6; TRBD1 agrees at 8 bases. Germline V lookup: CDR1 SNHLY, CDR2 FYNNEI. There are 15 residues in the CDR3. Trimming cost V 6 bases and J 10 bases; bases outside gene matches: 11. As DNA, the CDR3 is TGTGCCAGCAGGATACAGGGGGAATTGGTGTCACCCCTCCACTTT. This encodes CASRIQGELVSPLHF.

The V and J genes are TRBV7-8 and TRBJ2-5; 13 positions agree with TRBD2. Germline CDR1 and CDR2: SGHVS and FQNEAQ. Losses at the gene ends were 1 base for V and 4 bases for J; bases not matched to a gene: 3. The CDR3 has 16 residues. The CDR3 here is CASSLGGLAGLETQYF. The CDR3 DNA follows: TGTGCCAGCAGCTTAGGGGGACTAGCGGGATTAGAGACCCAGTACTTC.